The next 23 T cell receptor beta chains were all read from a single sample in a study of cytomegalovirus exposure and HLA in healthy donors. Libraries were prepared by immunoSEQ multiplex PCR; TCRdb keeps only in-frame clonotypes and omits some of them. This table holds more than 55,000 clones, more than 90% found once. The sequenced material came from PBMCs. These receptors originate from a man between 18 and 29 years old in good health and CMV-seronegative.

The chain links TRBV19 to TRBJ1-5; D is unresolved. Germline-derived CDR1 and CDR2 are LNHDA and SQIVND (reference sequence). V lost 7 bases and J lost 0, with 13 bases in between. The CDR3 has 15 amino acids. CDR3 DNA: TGTGCCAGTACGGGGAAGGGCTTTAGCAATCAGCCCCAGCATTTT. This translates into CASTGKGFSNQPQHF. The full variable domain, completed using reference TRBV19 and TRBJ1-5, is DGGITQSPKYLFRKEGQNVTLSCEQNLNHDAMYWYRQDPGQGLRLIYYSQIVNDFQKGDIAEGYSVSREKKESFPLTVTSAQKNPTAFYLCASTGKGFSNQPQHFGDGTRLSIL.

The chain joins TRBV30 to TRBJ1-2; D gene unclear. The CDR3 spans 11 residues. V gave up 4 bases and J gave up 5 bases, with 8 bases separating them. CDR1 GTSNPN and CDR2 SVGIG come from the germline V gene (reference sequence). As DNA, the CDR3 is TGTGCCTGGATGCTATTGTATGGCTACACCTTC. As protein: CAWMLLYGYTF.

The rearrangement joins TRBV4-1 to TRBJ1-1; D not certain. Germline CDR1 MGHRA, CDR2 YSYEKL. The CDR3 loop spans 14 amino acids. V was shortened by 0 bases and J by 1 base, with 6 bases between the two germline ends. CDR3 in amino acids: CASSQDRGNTEAFF. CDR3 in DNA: TGCGCCAGCAGCCAAGACCGGGGGAACACTGAAGCTTTCTTT.

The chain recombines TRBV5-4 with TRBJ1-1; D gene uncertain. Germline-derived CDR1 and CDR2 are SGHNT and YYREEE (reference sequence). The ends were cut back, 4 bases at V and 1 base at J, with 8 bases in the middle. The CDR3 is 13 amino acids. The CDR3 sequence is CASSPRENTEAFF. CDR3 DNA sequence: TGTGCCAGCAGCCCCCGCGAGAACACTGAAGCTTTCTTT.

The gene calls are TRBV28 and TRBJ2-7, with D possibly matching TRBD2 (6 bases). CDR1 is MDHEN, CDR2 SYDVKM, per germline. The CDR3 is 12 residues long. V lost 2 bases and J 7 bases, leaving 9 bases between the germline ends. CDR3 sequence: CASSLRGSEQYF. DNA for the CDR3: TGTGCCAGCAGTTTACGGGGGAGTGAGCAGTACTTC.

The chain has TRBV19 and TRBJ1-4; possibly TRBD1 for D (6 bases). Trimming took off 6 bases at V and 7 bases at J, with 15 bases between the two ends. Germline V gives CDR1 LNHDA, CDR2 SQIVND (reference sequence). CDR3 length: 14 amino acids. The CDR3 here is CASRRAGTLEKLFF. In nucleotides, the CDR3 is TGTGCCAGTAGACGGGCCGGGACACTTGAAAAACTGTTTTTT.

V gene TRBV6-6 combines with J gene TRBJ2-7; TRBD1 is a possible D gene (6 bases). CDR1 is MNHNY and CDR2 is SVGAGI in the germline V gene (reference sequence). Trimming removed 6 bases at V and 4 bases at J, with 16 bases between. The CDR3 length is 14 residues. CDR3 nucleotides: TGTGCCAGCAGCCCCAGCAGGGGATGGTACGAGCAGTACTTC. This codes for CASSPSRGWYEQYF.

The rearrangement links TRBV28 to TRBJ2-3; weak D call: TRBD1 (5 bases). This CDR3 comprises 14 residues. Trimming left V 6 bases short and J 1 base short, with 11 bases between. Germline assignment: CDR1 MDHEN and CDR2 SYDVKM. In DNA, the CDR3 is TGTGCCAGCAGCCAGGACATACGCACAGATACGCAGTATTTT. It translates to CASSQDIRTDTQYF. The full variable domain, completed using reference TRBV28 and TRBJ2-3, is DVKVTQSSRYLVKRTGEKVFLECVQDMDHENMFWYRQDPGLGLRLIYFSYDVKMKEKGDIPEGYSVSREKKERFSLILESASTNQTSMYLCASSQDIRTDTQYFGPGTRLTVL.

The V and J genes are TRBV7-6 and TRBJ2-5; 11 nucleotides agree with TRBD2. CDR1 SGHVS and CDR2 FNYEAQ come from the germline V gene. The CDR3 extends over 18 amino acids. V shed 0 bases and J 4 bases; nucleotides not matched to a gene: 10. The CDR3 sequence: CASSLAGLAVHLGETQYF. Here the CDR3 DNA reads TGTGCCAGCAGCTTAGCGGGACTAGCGGTCCATTTGGGAGAGACCCAGTACTTC.

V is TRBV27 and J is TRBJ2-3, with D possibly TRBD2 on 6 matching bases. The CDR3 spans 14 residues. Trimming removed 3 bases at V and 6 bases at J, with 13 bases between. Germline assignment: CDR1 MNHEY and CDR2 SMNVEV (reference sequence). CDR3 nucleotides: TGTGCCAGCAGTTTTAGCGGAGAGGGGGATACGCAGTATTTT. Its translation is CASSFSGEGDTQYF.

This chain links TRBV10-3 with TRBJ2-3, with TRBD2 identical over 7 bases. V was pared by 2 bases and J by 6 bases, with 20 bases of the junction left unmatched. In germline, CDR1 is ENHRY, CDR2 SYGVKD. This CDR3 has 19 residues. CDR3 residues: CAISEAPENATNSGDTQYF. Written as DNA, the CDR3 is TGTGCCATCAGTGAGGCGCCAGAGAACGCTACCAATAGCGGGGATACGCAGTATTTT.

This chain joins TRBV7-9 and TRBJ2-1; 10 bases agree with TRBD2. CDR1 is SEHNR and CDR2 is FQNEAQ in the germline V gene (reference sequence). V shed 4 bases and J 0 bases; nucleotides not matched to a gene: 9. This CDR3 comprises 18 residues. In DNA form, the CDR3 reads TGTGCCAGCAGCTCCCCGGGACTAGCGATAAGCTCCTACAATGAGCAGTTCTTC. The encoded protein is CASSSPGLAISSYNEQFF.

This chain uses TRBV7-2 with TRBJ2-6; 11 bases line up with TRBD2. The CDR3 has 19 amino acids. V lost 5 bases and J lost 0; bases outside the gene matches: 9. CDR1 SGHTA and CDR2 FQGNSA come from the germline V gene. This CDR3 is CASSRRLAGHLSGANVLTF. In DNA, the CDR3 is TGTGCCAGCAGCAGAAGACTAGCGGGACACCTCTCTGGGGCCAACGTCCTGACTTTC.

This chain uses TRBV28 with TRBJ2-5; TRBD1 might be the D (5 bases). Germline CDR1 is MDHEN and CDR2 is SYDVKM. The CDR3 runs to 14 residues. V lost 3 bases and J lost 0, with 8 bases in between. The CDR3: CASSFQGNQETQYF. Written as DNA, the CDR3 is TGTGCCAGCAGTTTTCAGGGTAACCAAGAGACCCAGTACTTC. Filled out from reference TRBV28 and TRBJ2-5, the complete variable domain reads DVKVTQSSRYLVKRTGEKVFLECVQDMDHENMFWYRQDPGLGLRLIYFSYDVKMKEKGDIPEGYSVSREKKERFSLILESASTNQTSMYLCASSFQGNQETQYFGPGTRLLVL.

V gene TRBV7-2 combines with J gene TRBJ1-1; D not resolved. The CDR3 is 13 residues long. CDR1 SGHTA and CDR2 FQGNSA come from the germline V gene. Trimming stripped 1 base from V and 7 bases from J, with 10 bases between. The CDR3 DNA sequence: TGTGCCAGCAGCTTAGTTCCGGGTGGTGAAGCTTTCTTT. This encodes CASSLVPGGEAFF.

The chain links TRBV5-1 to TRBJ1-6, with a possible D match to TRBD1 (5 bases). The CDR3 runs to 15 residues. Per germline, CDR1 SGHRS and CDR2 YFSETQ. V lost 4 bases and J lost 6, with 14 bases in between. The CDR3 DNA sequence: TGCGCCAGCAGCCCCACCCCTGGGGCTAATTCACCCCTCCACTTT. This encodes CASSPTPGANSPLHF.

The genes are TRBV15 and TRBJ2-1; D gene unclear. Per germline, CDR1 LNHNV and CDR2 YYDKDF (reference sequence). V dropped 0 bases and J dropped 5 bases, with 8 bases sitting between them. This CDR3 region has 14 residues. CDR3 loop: CATSRDPKNNEQFF. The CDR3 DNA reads TGTGCCACCAGCAGAGATCCCAAAAACAATGAGCAGTTCTTC. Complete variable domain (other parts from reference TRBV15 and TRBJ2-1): DAMVIQNPRYQVTQFGKPVTLSCSQTLNHNVMYWYQQKSSQAPKLLFHYYDKDFNNEADTPDNFQSRRPNTSFCFLDIRSPGLGDTAMYLCATSRDPKNNEQFFGPGTRLTVL.

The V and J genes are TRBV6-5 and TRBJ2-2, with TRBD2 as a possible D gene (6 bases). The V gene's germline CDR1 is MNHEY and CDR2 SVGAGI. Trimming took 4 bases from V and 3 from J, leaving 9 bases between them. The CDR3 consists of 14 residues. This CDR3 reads CASSSGGDTGELFF. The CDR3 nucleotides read TGTGCCAGCAGTTCCGGCGGGGACACCGGGGAGCTGTTTTTT.

The CDR3 spells CASSPRNTIYF. CDR3 DNA: TGCGCCAGCAGCCCCAGAAACACCATATATTTT. This rearrangement joins TRBV4-1 to TRBJ1-3; D is unclear. The CDR3 consists of 11 residues. Germline V CDR1 and CDR2: MGHRA, YSYEKL. V was cut by 4 bases and J by 5 bases, with 3 bases left in between.

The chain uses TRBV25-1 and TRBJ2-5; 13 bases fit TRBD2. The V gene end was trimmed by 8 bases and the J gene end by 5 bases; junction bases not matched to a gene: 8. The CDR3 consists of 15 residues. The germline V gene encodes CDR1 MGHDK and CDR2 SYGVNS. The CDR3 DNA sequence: TGTGCCAGCTCGCCGGGACTAGCGGGATTCGAGACCCAGTACTTC. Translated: CASSPGLAGFETQYF.

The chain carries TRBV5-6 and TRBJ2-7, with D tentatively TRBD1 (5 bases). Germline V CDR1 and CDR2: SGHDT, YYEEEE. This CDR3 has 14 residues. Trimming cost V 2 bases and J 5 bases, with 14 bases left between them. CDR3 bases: TGTGCCAGCAGCTTTAGGCACAGGCTCCACGAGCAGTACTTC. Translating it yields CASSFRHRLHEQYF.

The CDR3 loop reads CASSVGKGAATDTQYF. The CDR3 DNA reads TGTGCCAGCAGCGTAGGGAAGGGGGCGGCGACAGATACGCAGTATTTT. The rearrangement uses TRBV9 and TRBJ2-3; the match to TRBD1 covers 7 bases. Germline V gene lookup returns CDR1 SGDLS and CDR2 YYNGEE. The ends lost 0 bases at V and 3 bases at J; junction bases unmatched: 7. The CDR3 spans 16 residues.

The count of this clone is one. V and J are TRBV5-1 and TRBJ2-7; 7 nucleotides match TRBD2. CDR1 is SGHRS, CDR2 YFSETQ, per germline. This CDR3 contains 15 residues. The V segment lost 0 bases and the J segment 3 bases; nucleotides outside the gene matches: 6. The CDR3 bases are TGCGCCAGCAGCTTGGGCGCGGGAGCGGTCTACGAGCAGTACTTC. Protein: CASSLGAGAVYEQYF.